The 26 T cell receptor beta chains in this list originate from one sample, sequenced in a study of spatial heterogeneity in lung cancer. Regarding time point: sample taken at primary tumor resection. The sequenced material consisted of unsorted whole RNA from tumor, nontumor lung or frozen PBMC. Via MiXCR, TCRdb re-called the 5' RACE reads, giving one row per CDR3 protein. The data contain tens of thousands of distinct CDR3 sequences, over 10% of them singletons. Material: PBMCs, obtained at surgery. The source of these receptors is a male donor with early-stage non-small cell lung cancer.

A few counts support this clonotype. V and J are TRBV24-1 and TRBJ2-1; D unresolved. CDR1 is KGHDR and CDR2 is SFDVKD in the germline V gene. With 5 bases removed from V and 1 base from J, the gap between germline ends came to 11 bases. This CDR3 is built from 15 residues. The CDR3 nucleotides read TGTGCCACCAGTGGCATCGGACGGTCCTACAATGAGCAGTTCTTC. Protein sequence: CATSGIGRSYNEQFF.

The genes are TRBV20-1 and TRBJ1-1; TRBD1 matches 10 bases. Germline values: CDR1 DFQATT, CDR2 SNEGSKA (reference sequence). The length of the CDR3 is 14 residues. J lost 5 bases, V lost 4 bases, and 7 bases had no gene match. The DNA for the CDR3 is TGCAGTGCTAAAAGACAGGGGGCGAGGACTGAAGCTTTCTTT. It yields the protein CSAKRQGARTEAFF.

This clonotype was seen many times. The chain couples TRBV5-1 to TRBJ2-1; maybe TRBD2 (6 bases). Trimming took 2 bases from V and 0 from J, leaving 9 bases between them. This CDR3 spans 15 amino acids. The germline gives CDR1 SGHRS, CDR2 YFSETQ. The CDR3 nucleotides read TGCGCCAGCAGCTTTCGACTAGACTCCTACAATGAGCAGTTCTTC. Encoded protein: CASSFRLDSYNEQFF.

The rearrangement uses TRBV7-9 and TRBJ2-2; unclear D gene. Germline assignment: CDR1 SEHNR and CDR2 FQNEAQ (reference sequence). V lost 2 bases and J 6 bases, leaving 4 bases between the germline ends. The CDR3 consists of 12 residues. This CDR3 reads CASSLRAGELFF. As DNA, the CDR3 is TGTGCCAGCAGCTTAAGGGCCGGGGAGCTGTTTTTT.

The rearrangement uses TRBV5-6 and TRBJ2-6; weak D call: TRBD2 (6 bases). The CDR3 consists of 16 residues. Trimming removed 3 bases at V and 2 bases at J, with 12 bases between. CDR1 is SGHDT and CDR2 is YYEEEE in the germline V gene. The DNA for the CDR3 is TGTGCCAGCAGCTACTCCGGGGGAACTGGGGCCAACGTCCTGACTTTC. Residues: CASSYSGGTGANVLTF. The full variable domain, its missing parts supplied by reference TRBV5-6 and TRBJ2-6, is DAGVTQSPTHLIKTRGQQVTLRCSPKSGHDTVSWYQQALGQGPQFIFQYYEEEERQRGNFPDRFSGHQFPNYSSELNVNALLLGDSALYLCASSYSGGTGANVLTFGAGSRLTVL.

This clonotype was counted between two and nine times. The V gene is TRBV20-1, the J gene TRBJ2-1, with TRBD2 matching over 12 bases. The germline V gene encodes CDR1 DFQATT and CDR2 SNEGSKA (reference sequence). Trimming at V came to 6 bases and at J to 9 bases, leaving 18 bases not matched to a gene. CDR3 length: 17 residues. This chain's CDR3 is CSALRASGRGGLAEQFF. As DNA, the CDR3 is TGCAGTGCCCTGAGGGCTAGCGGGAGGGGGGGACTGGCTGAGCAGTTCTTC.

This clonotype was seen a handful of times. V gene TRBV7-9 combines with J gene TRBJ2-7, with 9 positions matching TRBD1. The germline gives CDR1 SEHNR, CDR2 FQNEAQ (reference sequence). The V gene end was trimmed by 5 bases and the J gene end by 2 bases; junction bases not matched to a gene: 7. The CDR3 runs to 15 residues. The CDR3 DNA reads TGTGCCAGCAGCCCAGGGACAGGGTCCCCCTACGAGCAGTACTTC. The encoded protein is CASSPGTGSPYEQYF.

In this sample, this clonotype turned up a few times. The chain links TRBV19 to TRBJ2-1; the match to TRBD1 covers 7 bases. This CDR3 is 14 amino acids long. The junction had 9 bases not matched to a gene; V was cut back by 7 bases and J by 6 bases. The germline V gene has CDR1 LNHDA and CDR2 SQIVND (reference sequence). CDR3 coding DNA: TGTGCCAGTATAAAGGGGGCAGGGTCCAATGAGCAGTTCTTC. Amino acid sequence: CASIKGAGSNEQFF.

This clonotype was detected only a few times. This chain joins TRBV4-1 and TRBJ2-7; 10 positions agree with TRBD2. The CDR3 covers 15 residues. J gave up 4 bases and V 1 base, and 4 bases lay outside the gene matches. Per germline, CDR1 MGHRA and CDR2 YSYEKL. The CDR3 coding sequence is TGCGCCAGCAGCCAAGCAACTAGCGGGAAGTACGAGCAGTACTTC. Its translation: CASSQATSGKYEQYF.

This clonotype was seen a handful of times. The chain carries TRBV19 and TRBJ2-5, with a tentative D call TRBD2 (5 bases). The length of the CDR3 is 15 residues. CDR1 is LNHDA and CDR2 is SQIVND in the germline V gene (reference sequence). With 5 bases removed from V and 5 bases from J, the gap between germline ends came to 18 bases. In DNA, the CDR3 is TGTGCCAGTAGTCCCCCGGGCGGAGGTCGGGAGACCCAGTACTTC. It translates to CASSPPGGGRETQYF.

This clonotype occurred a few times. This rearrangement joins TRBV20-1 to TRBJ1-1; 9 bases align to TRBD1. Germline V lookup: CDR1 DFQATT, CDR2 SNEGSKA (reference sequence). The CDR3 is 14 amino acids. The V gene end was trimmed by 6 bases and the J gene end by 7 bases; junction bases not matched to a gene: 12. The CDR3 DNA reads TGCAGTGCCTCCGGACTGACAGGGGGAGGTGAAGCTTTCTTT. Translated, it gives CSASGLTGGGEAFF.

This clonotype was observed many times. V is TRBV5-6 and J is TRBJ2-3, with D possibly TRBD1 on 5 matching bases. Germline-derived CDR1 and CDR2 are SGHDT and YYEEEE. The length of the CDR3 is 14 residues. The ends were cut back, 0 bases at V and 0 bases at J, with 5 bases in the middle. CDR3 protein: CASSLGQSTDTQYF. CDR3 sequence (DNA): TGTGCCAGCAGCTTGGGACAGAGCACAGATACGCAGTATTTT.

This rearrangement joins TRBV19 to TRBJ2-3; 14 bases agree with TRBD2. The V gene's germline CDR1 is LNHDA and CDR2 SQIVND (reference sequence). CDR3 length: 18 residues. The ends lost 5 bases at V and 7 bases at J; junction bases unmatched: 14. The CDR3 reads CASSAITGTSGGPNTQYF. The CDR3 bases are TGTGCCAGTAGTGCAATTACCGGGACTAGCGGGGGCCCGAATACGCAGTATTTT.

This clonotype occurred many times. The CDR3: CASSQSQGPLHF. Here the CDR3 DNA reads TGTGCCAGCAGCCAATCCCAGGGACCCCTCCACTTT. The chain couples TRBV3-1 to TRBJ1-6; TRBD1 is a possible D gene (5 bases). Trimming took off 2 bases at V and 12 bases at J, with 8 bases between the two ends. This CDR3 comprises 12 residues. The germline gives CDR1 LGHDT, CDR2 YNNKEL (reference sequence).

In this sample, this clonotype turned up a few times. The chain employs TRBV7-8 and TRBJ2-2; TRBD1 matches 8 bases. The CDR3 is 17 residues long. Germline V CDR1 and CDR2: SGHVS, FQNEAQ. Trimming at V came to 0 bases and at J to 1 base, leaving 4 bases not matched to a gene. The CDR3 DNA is TGTGCCAGCAGCTTAGCGAAGACAGGGGTGAACACCGGGGAGCTGTTTTTT. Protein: CASSLAKTGVNTGELFF.

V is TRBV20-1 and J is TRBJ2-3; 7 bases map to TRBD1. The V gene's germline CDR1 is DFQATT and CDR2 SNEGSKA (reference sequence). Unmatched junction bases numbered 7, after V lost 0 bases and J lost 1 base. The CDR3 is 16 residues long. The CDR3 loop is CSARDSTGVRTDTQYF. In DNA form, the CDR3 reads TGCAGTGCTAGAGATTCTACAGGGGTTCGCACAGATACGCAGTATTTT.

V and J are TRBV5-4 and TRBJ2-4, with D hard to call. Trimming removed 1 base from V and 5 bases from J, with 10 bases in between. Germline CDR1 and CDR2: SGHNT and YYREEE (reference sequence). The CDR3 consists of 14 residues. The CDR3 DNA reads TGTGCCAGCAGCTTGCAAGCCCCCGAAAACATTCAGTACTTC. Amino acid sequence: CASSLQAPENIQYF.

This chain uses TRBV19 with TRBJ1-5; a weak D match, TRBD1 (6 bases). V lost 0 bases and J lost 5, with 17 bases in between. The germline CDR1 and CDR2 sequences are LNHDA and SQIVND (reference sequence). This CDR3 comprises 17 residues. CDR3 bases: TGTGCCAGTAGTATAGATCAAATCGGGACATTGTATCAGCCCCAGCATTTT. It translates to CASSIDQIGTLYQPQHF.

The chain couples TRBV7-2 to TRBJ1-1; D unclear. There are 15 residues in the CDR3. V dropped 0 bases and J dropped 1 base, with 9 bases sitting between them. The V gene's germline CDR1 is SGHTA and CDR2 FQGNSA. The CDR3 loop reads CASSLAPATNTEAFF. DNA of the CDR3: TGTGCCAGCAGCTTAGCCCCTGCCACGAACACTGAAGCTTTCTTT.

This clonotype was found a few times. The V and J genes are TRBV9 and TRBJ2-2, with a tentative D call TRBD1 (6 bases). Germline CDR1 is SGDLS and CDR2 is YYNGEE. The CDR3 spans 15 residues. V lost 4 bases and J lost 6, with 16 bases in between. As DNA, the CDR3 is TGTGCCAGCAGCCCAGGGGAGAGGCGGGCCGGGGAGCTGTTTTTT. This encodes CASSPGERRAGELFF.

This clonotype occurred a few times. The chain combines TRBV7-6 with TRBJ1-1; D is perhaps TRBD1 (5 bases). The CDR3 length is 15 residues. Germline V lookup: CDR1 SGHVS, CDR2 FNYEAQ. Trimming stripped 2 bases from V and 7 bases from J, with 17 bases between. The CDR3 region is CASSLTKGFVHEAFF. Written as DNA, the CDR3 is TGTGCCAGCAGCTTAACCAAGGGGTTTGTGCATGAAGCTTTCTTT.

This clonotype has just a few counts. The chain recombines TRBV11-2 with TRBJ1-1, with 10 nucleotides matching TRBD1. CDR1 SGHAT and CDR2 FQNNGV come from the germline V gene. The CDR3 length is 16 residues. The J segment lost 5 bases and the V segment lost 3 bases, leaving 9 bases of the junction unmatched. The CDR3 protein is CASSFVGQGGGTEAFF. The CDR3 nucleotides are TGTGCCAGCAGCTTCGTCGGACAGGGGGGTGGTACTGAAGCTTTCTTT.

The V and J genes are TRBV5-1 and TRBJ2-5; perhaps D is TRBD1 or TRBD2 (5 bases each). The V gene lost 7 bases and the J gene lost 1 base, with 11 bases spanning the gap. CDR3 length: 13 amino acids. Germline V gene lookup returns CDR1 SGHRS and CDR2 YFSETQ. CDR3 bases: TGCGCCAGCGGGGACGGACTCCAAGAGACCCAGTACTTC. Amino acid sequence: CASGDGLQETQYF.

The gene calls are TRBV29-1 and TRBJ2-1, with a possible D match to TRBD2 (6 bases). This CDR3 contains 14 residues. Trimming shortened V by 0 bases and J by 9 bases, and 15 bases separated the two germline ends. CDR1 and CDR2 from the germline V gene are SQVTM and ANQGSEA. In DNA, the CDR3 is TGCAGCGTTGAAGAACTAGCCGGCAACAGTGAGCAGTTCTTC. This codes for CSVEELAGNSEQFF.

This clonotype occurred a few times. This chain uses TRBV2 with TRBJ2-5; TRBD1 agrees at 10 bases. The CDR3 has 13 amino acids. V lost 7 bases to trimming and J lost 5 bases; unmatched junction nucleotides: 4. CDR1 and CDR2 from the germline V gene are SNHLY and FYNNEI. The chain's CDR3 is CASMRDRGETQYF. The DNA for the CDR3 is TGTGCCAGCATGAGGGACAGGGGTGAGACCCAGTACTTC.

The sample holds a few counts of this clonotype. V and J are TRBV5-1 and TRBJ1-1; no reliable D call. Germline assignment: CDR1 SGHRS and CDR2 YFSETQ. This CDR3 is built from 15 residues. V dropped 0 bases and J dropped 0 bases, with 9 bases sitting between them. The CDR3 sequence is CASSLEVHLNTEAFF. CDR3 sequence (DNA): TGCGCCAGCAGCTTGGAAGTGCATTTGAACACTGAAGCTTTCTTT.